This T cell receptor beta chain was recorded in a study of blood T cells in healthy people across ages. This clonotype was counted between two and nine times. With a J-beta primer mix and a sample-barcoded 5' primer, a second PCR ran about 6 to 11 cycles. Unique molecular identifiers of 12 random nucleotides labeled each cDNA. Each CDR3 protein gets one entry after TCRdb re-called the 5' RACE reads with MiXCR. The data contain more than 900,000 distinct CDR3 sequences, 25% of them singletons. CDR1 and CDR2 from the germline V gene are LNHDA and SQIVND (reference sequence). V was clipped by 6 bases and J by 2 bases, with 7 bases between them. The CDR3 has 13 amino acids. This same sample was also taken into another study, of T cells of mothers and their children. That report adds: Slightly, though not significantly, more overlap was seen in related than in unrelated mother-child pairs.

The source material was blood. The genes are TRBV19 and TRBJ2-2; D may be TRBD2 (5 bases). This TCR derives from a girl aged 2-10 years in good health. For the CDR3, the DNA is TGTGCCAGTAGCGGGATAAACACCGGGGAGCTGTTTTTT. This encodes CASSGINTGELFF.